Each of the 5 T cell receptor beta chains below was sequenced from the same sample in a study of blood T cell repertoires in COVID-19. Here immunoSEQ multiplex PCR was the method, and the copy in TCRdb shows in-frame clones only, minus some. The data hold about 27,000 clones, with approximately 80% observed a single time. The sequenced sample consisted of peripheral blood. These receptors came from a man at least 80 years old with active or convalescent COVID-19.

This clone is a singleton in its sample. The CDR3 sequence: CASSPQEGSGYTF. CDR3 DNA sequence: TGTGCCAGCTCACCACAAGAAGGGAGTGGCTACACCTTC. The rearrangement links TRBV18 to TRBJ1-2, with D uncertain. V was shortened by 1 base and J by 7 bases, with 10 bases between the two germline ends. The CDR3 covers 13 residues. Germline assignment: CDR1 KGHSH and CDR2 LQKENI.

This chain joins TRBV20-1 and TRBJ2-1; D is unresolved. The CDR3 runs 15 residues. Trimming shortened V by 3 bases and J by 1 base, and 13 bases separated the two germline ends. In germline, CDR1 is DFQATT, CDR2 SNEGSKA (reference sequence). CDR3 bases: TGCAGTGCTAGTGATCTAGGCTTGTCCTACAATGAGCAGTTCTTC. Encoded protein: CSASDLGLSYNEQFF.

This clone was seen a few times. The V gene is TRBV29-1, the J gene TRBJ2-7; the match to TRBD1 covers 7 bases. The J segment lost 0 bases and the V segment lost 6 bases, leaving 2 bases of the junction unmatched. Germline V gives CDR1 SQVTM, CDR2 ANQGSEA. There are 12 residues in the CDR3. This CDR3 reads CSVGDSSYEQYF. The CDR3 nucleotides are TGCAGCGTGGGGGACAGCTCCTACGAGCAGTACTTC.

The V gene is TRBV7-8, the J gene TRBJ1-1, with D unclear. Germline lookup yields CDR1 SGHVS and CDR2 FQNEAQ. This CDR3 contains 15 residues. Deletions cut 4 bases from V and 7 bases from J, with 19 bases between. In DNA, the CDR3 is TGTGCCAGCAGCTCTAGCGCGGGTACGTTTAGTGAAGCTTTCTTT. It encodes CASSSSAGTFSEAFF.

The CDR3, as DNA: TGTGCCATCAGTGAGTCACCAGGGATGAACACTGAAGCTTTCTTT. Protein sequence: CAISESPGMNTEAFF. The gene calls are TRBV10-3 and TRBJ1-1, with D perhaps matching TRBD1 (5 bases). This CDR3 spans 15 amino acids. CDR1 ENHRY and CDR2 SYGVKD come from the germline V gene. V lost 0 bases, J lost 0 bases, and 8 bases lay in between.